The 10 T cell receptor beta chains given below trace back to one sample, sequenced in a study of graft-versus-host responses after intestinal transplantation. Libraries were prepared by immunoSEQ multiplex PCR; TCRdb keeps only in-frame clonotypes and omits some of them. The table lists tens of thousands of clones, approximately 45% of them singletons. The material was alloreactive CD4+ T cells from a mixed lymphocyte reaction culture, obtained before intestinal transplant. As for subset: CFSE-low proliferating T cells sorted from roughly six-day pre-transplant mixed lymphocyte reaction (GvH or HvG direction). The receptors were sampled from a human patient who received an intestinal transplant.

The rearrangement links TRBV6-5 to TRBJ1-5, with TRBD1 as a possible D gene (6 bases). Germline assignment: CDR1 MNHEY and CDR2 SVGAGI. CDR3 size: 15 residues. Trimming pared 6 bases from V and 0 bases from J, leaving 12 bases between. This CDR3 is CASRGGAISNQPQHF. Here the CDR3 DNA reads TGTGCCAGCAGGGGGGGGGCCATTAGCAATCAGCCCCAGCATTTT.

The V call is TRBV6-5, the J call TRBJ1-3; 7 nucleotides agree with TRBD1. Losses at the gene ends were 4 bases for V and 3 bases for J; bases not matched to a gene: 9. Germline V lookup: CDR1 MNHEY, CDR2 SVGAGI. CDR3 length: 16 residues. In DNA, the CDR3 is TGTGCCAGCAGTTTCACGACAGGGAAACTTGGAAACACCATATATTTT. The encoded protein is CASSFTTGKLGNTIYF.

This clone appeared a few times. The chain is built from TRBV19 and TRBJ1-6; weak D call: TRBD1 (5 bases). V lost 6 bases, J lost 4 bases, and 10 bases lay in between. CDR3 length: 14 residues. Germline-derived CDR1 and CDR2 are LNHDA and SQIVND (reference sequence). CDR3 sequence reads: CASRPQGYNSPLHF. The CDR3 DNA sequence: TGTGCCAGTAGGCCGCAGGGATATAATTCACCCCTCCACTTT.

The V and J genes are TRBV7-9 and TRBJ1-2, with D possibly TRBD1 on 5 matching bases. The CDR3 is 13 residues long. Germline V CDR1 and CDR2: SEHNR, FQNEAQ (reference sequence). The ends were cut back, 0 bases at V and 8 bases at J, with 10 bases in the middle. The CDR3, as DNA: TGTGCCAGCAGCTTAGCGGGGGGTGGCGGCTACACCTTC. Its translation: CASSLAGGGGYTF. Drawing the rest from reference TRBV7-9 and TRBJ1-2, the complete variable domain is DTGVSQNPRHKITKRGQNVTFRCDPISEHNRLYWYRQTLGQGPEFLTYFQNEAQLEKSRLLSDRFSAERPKGSFSTLEIQRTEQGDSAMYLCASSLAGGGGYTFGSGTRLTVV.

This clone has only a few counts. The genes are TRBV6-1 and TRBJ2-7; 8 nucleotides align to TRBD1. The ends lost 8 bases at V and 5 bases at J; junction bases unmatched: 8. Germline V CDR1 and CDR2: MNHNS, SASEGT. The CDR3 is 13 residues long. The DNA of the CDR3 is TGTGCCAGCGGATACAGGGGGTCCGACGAGCAGTACTTC. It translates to CASGYRGSDEQYF.

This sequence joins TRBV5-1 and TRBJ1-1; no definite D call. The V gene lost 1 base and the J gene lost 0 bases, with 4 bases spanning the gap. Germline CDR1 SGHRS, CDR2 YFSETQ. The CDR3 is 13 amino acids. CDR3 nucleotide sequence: TGCGCCAGCAGCTTGACAGTGAACACTGAAGCTTTCTTT. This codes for CASSLTVNTEAFF.

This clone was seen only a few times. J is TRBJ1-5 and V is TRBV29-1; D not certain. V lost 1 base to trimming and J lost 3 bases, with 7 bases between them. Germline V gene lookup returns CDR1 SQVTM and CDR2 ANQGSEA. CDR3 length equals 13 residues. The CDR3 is CSVEGPNNQPQHF. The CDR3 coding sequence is TGCAGCGTTGAAGGGCCCAACAATCAGCCCCAGCATTTT.

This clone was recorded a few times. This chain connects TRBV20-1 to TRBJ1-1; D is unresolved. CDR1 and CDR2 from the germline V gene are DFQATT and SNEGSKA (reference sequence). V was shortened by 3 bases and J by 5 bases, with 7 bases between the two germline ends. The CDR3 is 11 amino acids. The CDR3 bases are TGCAGTGCTAGCCCGAGGACTGAAGCTTTCTTT. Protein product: CSASPRTEAFF.

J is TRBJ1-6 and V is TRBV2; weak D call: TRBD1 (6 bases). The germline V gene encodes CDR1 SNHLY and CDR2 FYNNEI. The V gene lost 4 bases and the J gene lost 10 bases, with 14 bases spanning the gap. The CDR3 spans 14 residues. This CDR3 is CASSGGRGRSPLHF. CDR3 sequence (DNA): TGTGCCAGCAGTGGGGGCAGGGGACGATCACCCCTCCACTTT. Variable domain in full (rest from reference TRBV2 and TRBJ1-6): EPEVTQTPSHQVTQMGQEVILRCVPISNHLYFYWYRQILGQKVEFLVSFYNNEISEKSEIFDDQFSVERPDGSNFTLKIRSTKLEDSAMYFCASSGGRGRSPLHFGNGTRLTVT.

CDR3 amino acids: CASSQEIAIYEQYF. CDR3 sequence (DNA): TGTGCCAGCAGCCAAGAGATTGCTATCTACGAGCAGTACTTC. The chain joins TRBV4-2 to TRBJ2-7; no definite D call. This CDR3 has 14 amino acids. V shed 0 bases and J shed 3 bases, with 9 bases lying between them. Germline V CDR1 and CDR2: LGHNA, YNFKEQ.